This T cell receptor beta chain comes out of a study of beta chain features in type 1 diabetes. Background on the study: Patients and healthy donors were similar in age, gender and cell yields.

This CDR3 has 14 amino acids. The V end was cut by 5 bases, the J end by 5 bases, with 15 bases between. CDR1 and CDR2 from the germline V gene are SGHTA and FQGNSA. As every portion of the isolated RNA was reverse transcribed, the sequencing read expressed TCRB transcripts. Using immunoSEQ multiplex PCR, the repertoire was profiled, and TCRdb retains in-frame clones only, with some absent. The sample shows 400,000 to 450,000 clones, roughly 13% of them seen only once. On this clone itself: As yet, its antigen is unknown.

Overall study results and limits: PCR might favor shorter templates, equally in patients and controls.

The specimen sequenced was naive CD4+ T cells from blood. This chain joins TRBV7-2 and TRBJ2-5; TRBD1 might be the D (6 bases). The sequence was obtained from a man in his thirties or forties in good health. The CDR3 spells CASSEPTGFETQYF. DNA for the CDR3: TGTGCCAGCAGCGAGCCCACAGGGTTCGAGACCCAGTACTTC.